The 2 T cell receptor beta chains presented below share a single source sample, sequenced in a study of cytomegalovirus exposure and HLA in healthy donors. Primers for the PCR totalled 60 Vbeta and 13 Jbeta. TCRdb's copy holds only in-frame clones and misses some; the assay was immunoSEQ multiplex PCR. Seen here are 200,000 to 250,000 clones, 76% observed once, and the top ten hold approximately 0.6%. The sequenced sample consisted of PBMCs. The receptors here all came from a man aged 18-30 years in good health and CMV-seronegative.

The rearrangement uses TRBV27 and TRBJ2-3; a weak D match, TRBD2 (7 bases). The CDR3 totals 16 residues. With 3 bases removed from V and 5 bases from J, the gap between germline ends came to 18 bases. Germline V gene lookup returns CDR1 MNHEY and CDR2 SMNVEV (reference sequence). CDR3 region: CASSLGASGWGDTQYF. CDR3 bases: TGTGCCAGCAGTTTGGGGGCTAGCGGTTGGGGAGATACGCAGTATTTT.

The chain combines TRBV30 with TRBJ2-1; 8 nucleotides align to TRBD2. V shed 0 bases, J shed 6 bases, and the junction held 7 bases outside the gene matches. Germline CDR1 reads GTSNPN; CDR2 reads SVGIG (reference sequence). The CDR3 is made up of 15 amino acids. The CDR3 spells CAWSVRSGMGNEQFF. The CDR3 bases are TGTGCCTGGAGTGTACGTAGCGGGATGGGCAATGAGCAGTTCTTC.